The entry that follows covers one T cell receptor beta chain sequence. Its specificity is unknown. Trimming at V came to 7 bases and at J to 1 base, leaving 9 bases not matched to a gene. This CDR3 has 15 amino acids. The V gene's germline CDR1 is MNHEY and CDR2 SMNVEV (reference sequence). Assay used: immunoSEQ multiplex PCR; TCRdb lists only in-frame clones, some missing. The table records more than 150,000 clones, 66% of them present only once. These data are taken from a study of shared clonotypes between healthy human individuals. About the research overall: The composition of the donors was a couple of women and a few men aged 18 to 49.

Every donor, a Caucasian adult, lived in Nashville, Tennessee. Study-level points and caveats: Exclusively blood specimens were collected; tissue repertoires likely differ. Donors were few, which limited the genetic and exposure-history diversity represented.

The chain combines TRBV27 with TRBJ1-1, with 7 bases aligning to TRBD1. The source is a man younger than 40 in good health. What was sequenced was memory CD4+ T cells sorted from blood. Subset: CD45RA-negative fraction. CDR3 in amino acids: CASIGSRGWNTEAFF. CDR3 nucleotides: TGTGCCAGCATCGGTTCCAGGGGGTGGAACACTGAAGCTTTCTTT.